The rows below give T cell receptor beta chains drawn from one sample of a study of shared clonotypes between healthy human individuals. Here immunoSEQ multiplex PCR was the method, and the copy in TCRdb shows in-frame clones only, minus some. Of around 690,000 clones listed, about 90% are singletons. Sequenced material: memory CD8+ T cells from PBMCs. These receptors originate from a man younger than 30 in good health. Some clones in this sample may be carry-over from other donors' samples. The CDR3 runs from the conserved cysteine through the conserved F or W. Fields, in order: CDR3 length, V gene, clone size, D gene, J gene, CDR3 DNA, CDR3 protein. A D gene is named only where the DNA matches it firmly. Size tells how often a clone was seen (once, few, many) or the class of an expanded clone, and some rows leave it out.

18,TRBV9,.,TRBD2,TRBJ2-5,TGTGCCAGCAGCGTAGCTACGGGAAGCGGGAGTACTCAGAAGACCCAGTACTTC,CASSVATGSGSTQKTQYF
15,TRBV6-5,.,.,TRBJ2-2,TGTGCCAGCAGTTATGAGAGAGCGAACACCGGGGAGCTGTTTTTT,CASSYERANTGELFF
16,TRBV18,.,TRBD2,TRBJ2-1,TGTGCCAGCTCCGTTACAGCGGGAGGGAACTACAATGAGCAGTTCTTC,CASSVTAGGNYNEQFF
15,TRBV5-4,.,.,TRBJ1-1,TGTGCCGTAAACTTTAGGGGCGCCGACTTCTATGAAGCTTTCTTT,CAVNFRGADFYEAFF
15,TRBV4-3,.,TRBD1,TRBJ2-7,TGCGCCAGCAGCCAGGTTCGGGACAGGGGCTACGAGCAGTACTTC,CASSQVRDRGYEQYF
18,TRBV6-1,.,TRBD2,TRBJ2-5,TGTGCCAGCAGTGAAGCGGGGGATCTAGCGGGAGTAGGGGAGACCCAGTACTTC,CASSEAGDLAGVGETQYF
14,TRBV7-9,.,.,TRBJ2-7,TGTGCCAGCAGCCCCCCCCGGGACAACTACGAGCAGTACTTC,CASSPPRDNYEQYF
14,TRBV10-3,.,.,TRBJ1-1,TGTGCCATCAGTGATGGGGGGACACGCGAAGAAGCTTTCTTT,CAISDGGTREEAFF
15,TRBV11-2,few,.,TRBJ2-7,TGTGCCAGCAGCCGGCAACCGGAGGGAGACAACGAGCAGTACTTC,CASSRQPEGDNEQYF
18,TRBV7-9,.,.,TRBJ2-3,TGTGCCAGCAGCTTAAGGAGTGGCCTAGCTTCTCGCACAGATACGCAGTATTTT,CASSLRSGLASRTDTQYF
15,TRBV5-4,.,.,TRBJ1-2,TGTGCCAGCAGCTTGGCAAGAGGACCCGACTATGGCTACACCTTC,CASSLARGPDYGYTF
14,TRBV29-1,.,.,TRBJ2-4,TGCAGCGTTGAAGACCCCACGGTGTCTAGTACTCAGTACTTC,CSVEDPTVSSTQYF
15,TRBV27,.,TRBD2,TRBJ2-5,TGTGCCAGCAGTCCCGAGCGGGAGGGCCGAGAGACCCAGTACTTC,CASSPEREGRETQYF
14,TRBV28,.,.,TRBJ2-7,TGTGCCAGCACCCTTGGGCTTGGGAGCTACGAGCAGTACTTC,CASTLGLGSYEQYF
14,TRBV10-3,.,.,TRBJ2-6,TGTGCCATCAGTGAAGGAGCTGGGGCCAACGTCCTGACTTTC,CAISEGAGANVLTF
19,TRBV7-8,.,.,TRBJ2-3,TGTGCCAGCACGATTGGCCGTTGGTATGGGAGGACTAGCACAGATACGCAGTATTTT,CASTIGRWYGRTSTDTQYF
14,TRBV27,.,TRBD1,TRBJ1-1,TGTGCCAGCACCCAGGGGGGGTTGAACACTGAAGCTTTCTTT,CASTQGGLNTEAFF
15,TRBV7-9,.,TRBD2,TRBJ2-5,TGTGCCAGCAGCCGGAGGACTAGTGGGCAAGAGACCCAGTACTTC,CASSRRTSGQETQYF
12,TRBV5-1,.,.,TRBJ2-7,TGCGCCAGCAGCCCCAGCTCCTACGAGCAGTACTTC,CASSPSSYEQYF
15,TRBV7-9,.,TRBD2,TRBJ2-4,TGTGCCAGCAGCGACAGGACTAGCGGGGGAAACATTCAGTACTTC,CASSDRTSGGNIQYF
12,TRBV25-1,.,.,TRBJ1-2,TGTGCCAGCAGTGAATACAGGGGCGGCTACACCTTC,CASSEYRGGYTF
15,TRBV27,.,.,TRBJ1-1,TGTGCCAGCAGTTTAGGTCGGGGGGCGAACACTGAAGCTTTCTTT,CASSLGRGANTEAFF
16,TRBV4-2,.,.,TRBJ1-3,TGTGCCAGCAGCCAAGATGGGACAAAAACAGGAAACACCATATATTTT,CASSQDGTKTGNTIYF
12,TRBV6-5,.,.,TRBJ2-7,TGTGCCAGCCGACAGGTCTCCTACGAGCAGTACTTC,CASRQVSYEQYF
15,TRBV12-5,.,.,TRBJ2-2,TGTGCTAGTGGTTTGGACAGAAGGGACACCGGGGAGCTGTTTTTT,CASGLDRRDTGELFF
13,TRBV6-1,.,.,TRBJ2-7,TGTGCCAGCAGTGGCCATACTAGATACGAGCAGTACTTC,CASSGHTRYEQYF
13,TRBV15,few,.,TRBJ1-1,TGTGCCACCAGCAGAGATCGGCGGGGTGAAGCTTTCTTT,CATSRDRRGEAFF
14,TRBV2,.,.,TRBJ2-7,TGTGCCAGCAGTGAAGTCCCTCGCTCCTACGAGCAGTACTTC,CASSEVPRSYEQYF
18,TRBV19,.,TRBD2,TRBJ2-7,TGTGCCAGTAGCGCGGGGGCTAGCGGGAGGGCCTTGGTTTACGAGCAGTACTTC,CASSAGASGRALVYEQYF
17,TRBV7-8,.,TRBD2,TRBJ2-5,TGTGCCAGCAGCTTATATCTAGCGGGAGTAGCGGGGGAGACCCAGTACTTC,CASSLYLAGVAGETQYF
15,TRBV5-1,few,TRBD1,TRBJ1-2,TGCGCCAGCAGCGTGAGACAGGGGGTAATGTATGGCTACACCTTC,CASSVRQGVMYGYTF
17,TRBV19,once,TRBD1,TRBJ1-4,TGTGCCAGTAGTATCGGTTTGGGGCCAGGGGGGAATGAAAAACTGTTTTTT,CASSIGLGPGGNEKLFF
15,TRBV7-2,.,TRBD2,TRBJ2-1,TGTGCCAGCAGCGTAGCGGGACTAGGTATTAATGAGCAGTTCTTC,CASSVAGLGINEQFF
14,TRBV9,.,.,TRBJ2-5,TGTGCCAGCAGCGTAGCTGGGGGTGGAGAGACCCAGTACTTC,CASSVAGGGETQYF
15,TRBV11-2,.,.,TRBJ1-1,TGTGCCAGCAGCTTAGTCGGGGGGATGAACACTGAAGCTTTCTTT,CASSLVGGMNTEAFF
16,TRBV6-1,.,.,TRBJ2-4,TGTGCCAGCAGTGAAGGCGGTGCAGGGTGGGAAAACATTCAGTACTTC,CASSEGGAGWENIQYF
15,TRBV4-2,.,TRBD2,TRBJ2-7,TGTGCCAGCAGCCCTCCCGGGACTAGCCCCTACGAGCAGTACTTC,CASSPPGTSPYEQYF
15,TRBV7-2,.,.,TRBJ1-5,TGTGCCAGCAGCTTAGCAGGTAATAGCAATCAGCCCCAGCATTTT,CASSLAGNSNQPQHF
16,TRBV7-2,.,.,TRBJ1-5,TGTGCCAGCAGCTTAGTATTATGGGGTGGGAATCAGCCCCAGCATTTT,CASSLVLWGGNQPQHF
16,TRBV5-1,.,TRBD2,TRBJ2-7,TGCGCCAGCAGTTCGACCCCCGGGACTAGCGGGAGGATGTCGTACTTC,CASSSTPGTSGRMSYF
17,TRBV6-4,.,TRBD2,TRBJ2-7,TGTGCCAGCAGTGCCAGCGGAGCGGGAGGGCCGGTGGCCGAGCAGTACTTC,CASSASGAGGPVAEQYF
17,TRBV19,.,TRBD2,TRBJ2-1,TGTGCCAGTAGTGGCGATAGCAGCGGGAGGGGGTACAATGAGCAGTTCTTC,CASSGDSSGRGYNEQFF